This T cell receptor beta chain derives from a study of T cell responses to AZD1222 COVID-19 vaccine. General study findings and limits: Baseline seropositives among AZD1222 recipients totaled only five to seven. Along spike, vaccine-associated CD4 TCRs were found throughout, with dominance at 160-218 and 743-854.

Using immunoSEQ multiplex PCR, the repertoire was profiled, and TCRdb retains in-frame clones only, with some absent. This table holds 180,000 or so clones, roughly 89% found once. The CDR3 is made up of 12 amino acids. Germline assignment: CDR1 GTSNPN and CDR2 SVGIG (reference sequence). The germline V and J ends were trimmed by 0 bases and 4 bases, with 6 bases remaining between them. Turning to this clone: The antigen is unknown.

This specimen consisted of peripheral blood, obtained on day 0 of AZD1222 vaccination. The origin of this receptor is an adult in good health. The rearrangement links TRBV30 to TRBJ1-2; unclear D gene. CDR3 nucleotides: TGTGCCTGGAGTGTACGGTTCTATGGCTACACCTTC. Amino acids: CAWSVRFYGYTF.